The next 10 T cell receptor beta chains were all read from a single sample in a study of T-cell reconstitution after alpha-beta-depleted transplantation in children. Library preparation (for TCRbeta) was performed with unique molecular identifiers. In TCRdb, the PCR reads were re-called with MiXCR into one record per CDR3 protein. The sample holds 140,000 or so distinct CDR3 sequences; around 9% are singletons and the top ten take over 15%. The input for sequencing was PBMCs, mostly from graft donor cells, taken 180 days after TCRalphabeta/CD19-depleted stem cell transplant. The receptors originated from a female patient aged 2-15 years who had a stem cell transplant for congenital amegakaryocytic thrombocytopenia, so the T cells may come from the graft donor.

Many counts were recorded for this clonotype. The V gene is TRBV12-3 or TRBV12-4, the J gene TRBJ1-1; perhaps TRBD1 as D (5 bases). The CDR3 consists of 14 residues. V shed 4 bases and J shed 1 base, with 10 bases lying between them. CDR3 protein: CASSSGLKNTEAFF. The CDR3 bases are TGTGCCAGCAGTTCGGGACTCAAGAACACTGAAGCTTTCTTT.

The chain links TRBV6-5 to TRBJ2-7, with 8 bases matching TRBD1. CDR1 and CDR2 from the germline V gene are MNHEY and SVGAGI. There are 17 residues in the CDR3. The trim removed 4 bases at V and 3 bases at J, leaving 14 bases unmatched. The CDR3 DNA reads TGTGCCAGCAGTTCACTACGGCGGGACAGGTGGGGCTACGAGCAGTACTTC. The encoded protein is CASSSLRRDRWGYEQYF.

This clonotype was counted many times. This chain connects TRBV7-6 to TRBJ2-7; maybe TRBD1 (5 bases). Trimming cost V 2 bases and J 5 bases, with 10 bases left between them. CDR1 is SGHVS, CDR2 FNYEAQ, per germline. The CDR3 covers 13 residues. The CDR3 here is CASSLLRVNEQYF. CDR3 DNA: TGTGCCAGCAGCTTACTCAGGGTTAACGAGCAGTACTTC.

This rearrangement joins TRBV12-3 or TRBV12-4 to TRBJ2-1; D ambiguous. The CDR3 length is 12 residues. Trimming removed 3 bases at V and 7 bases at J, with 7 bases between. CDR3 protein: CASSFWVNEQFF. In DNA form, the CDR3 reads TGTGCCAGCAGTTTTTGGGTTAATGAGCAGTTCTTC.

Many counts were recorded for this clonotype. The chain employs TRBV12-3 or TRBV12-4 and TRBJ2-7; D is uncertain. The CDR3 loop spans 11 amino acids. Between the trimmed V and J ends, which lost 1 base and 8 bases, there was a span of 6 bases. DNA for the CDR3: TGTGCCAGCAGTTTAGGGCCGAAGCAGTACTTC. Residues: CASSLGPKQYF.

This clonotype appeared many times. The chain recombines TRBV5-1 with TRBJ2-1, with 11 bases aligning to TRBD2. V dropped 4 bases and J dropped 7; count of bases not matched to a gene: 7. The CDR3 totals 15 residues. Germline-derived CDR1 and CDR2 are SGHRS and YFSETQ. The DNA for the CDR3 is TGCGCCAGCAGCGTGACTAGCGGGAAACTGAATGAGCAGTTCTTC. Protein product: CASSVTSGKLNEQFF.

This chain uses TRBV5-1 with TRBJ2-7; TRBD1 or TRBD2 may be the D gene (5 bases each). The CDR3 runs 12 residues. The V end lost 5 bases, the J end lost 1 base, and 7 bases lay between the germline ends. Germline V gene data show CDR1 as SGHRS and CDR2 as YFSETQ. CDR3 sequence reads: CASRGESYEQYF. DNA of the CDR3: TGCGCCAGCAGGGGGGAGTCCTACGAGCAGTACTTC. The whole variable domain, remainder taken from reference TRBV5-1 and TRBJ2-7, is KAGVTQTPRYLIKTRGQQVTLSCSPISGHRSVSWYQQTPGQGLQFLFEYFSETQRNKGNFPGRFSGRQFSNSRSEMNVSTLELGDSALYLCASRGESYEQYFGPGTRLTVT.

This clonotype was observed a handful of times. The chain employs TRBV4-1 and TRBJ2-5; no firm D call. Germline V CDR1 and CDR2: MGHRA, YSYEKL. V lost 0 bases and J 14 bases, leaving 19 bases between the germline ends. The CDR3 extends over 14 amino acids. Written as DNA, the CDR3 is TGCGCCAGCAGCCAAGACGCTGGAATTACCGGGTTATACTTC. Amino acid sequence: CASSQDAGITGLYF.

This clonotype turned up a few times. The V call is TRBV12-3 or TRBV12-4, the J call TRBJ2-5; no clear D gene. The CDR3 is 12 amino acids. V shed 3 bases and J shed 2 bases, with 4 bases lying between them. CDR3 nucleotide sequence: TGTGCCAGCAGTTTTACGCAAGAGACCCAGTACTTC. This sequence encodes CASSFTQETQYF.

Ten or more counts support this clonotype. V gene TRBV7-9 combines with J gene TRBJ2-1, with D perhaps given as TRBD1 or TRBD2 (6 bases each). The V and J ends lost 2 bases and 7 bases respectively, with 12 bases between them. Germline V gene lookup returns CDR1 SEHNR and CDR2 FQNEAQ (reference sequence). CDR3 length equals 14 residues. The CDR3 protein is CASSLSQGRNEQFF. The CDR3 coding sequence is TGTGCCAGCAGCTTAAGCCAGGGGAGGAATGAGCAGTTCTTC.